The next 23 T cell receptor beta chains were all read from a single sample in a study of T cells after posttransplantation cyclophosphamide. The data were produced by immunoSEQ multiplex PCR, yet TCRdb's version contains in-frame clones alone and is incomplete. The data show nearly 25,000 clones, with none appearing a single time. The sample consisted of PBMCs. The receptors were gathered from a woman in her forties or fifties in good health, CMV-negative, and a related stem cell transplant donor.

This clone was seen repeatedly, ten times or more. V usage is TRBV7-9 and J usage is TRBJ1-3; D remains ambiguous. V was shortened by 2 bases and J by 4 bases, with 9 bases between the two germline ends. From germline, CDR1 is SEHNR and CDR2 FQNEAQ (reference sequence). The CDR3 spans 14 residues. The CDR3 here is CASSLFTDGNTIYF. CDR3 nucleotides: TGTGCCAGCAGCTTATTTACAGACGGAAACACCATATATTTT. The full variable domain, with the rest looked up from reference TRBV7-9 and TRBJ1-3, is DTGVSQNPRHKITKRGQNVTFRCDPISEHNRLYWYRQTLGQGPEFLTYFQNEAQLEKSRLLSDRFSAERPKGSFSTLEIQRTEQGDSAMYLCASSLFTDGNTIYFGEGSWLTVV.

This clone has ten or more counts. This chain uses TRBV19 with TRBJ2-7, with 12 nucleotides matching TRBD1. V lost 1 base and J lost 3; bases outside the gene matches: 4. The CDR3 is made up of 16 amino acids. CDR1 and CDR2 from the germline V gene are LNHDA and SQIVND (reference sequence). The DNA of the CDR3 is TGTGCCAGTAGTATAGCGGGGACAGGGGGCCTCTACGAGCAGTACTTC. It translates to CASSIAGTGGLYEQYF. Together with reference TRBV19 and TRBJ2-7, the CDR3 gives the full variable domain: DGGITQSPKYLFRKEGQNVTLSCEQNLNHDAMYWYRQDPGQGLRLIYYSQIVNDFQKGDIAEGYSVSREKKESFPLTVTSAQKNPTAFYLCASSIAGTGGLYEQYFGPGTRLTVT.

This clone was counted many times. This chain links TRBV11-2 with TRBJ2-1; no definite D call. In germline, CDR1 is SGHAT, CDR2 FQNNGV. The CDR3 runs 15 residues. V lost 5 bases and J lost 3, with 14 bases in between. This CDR3 reads CASSPVQSFYNEQFF. DNA of the CDR3: TGTGCCAGCAGCCCAGTGCAGTCTTTCTACAATGAGCAGTTCTTC.

In this sample, this clone turned up many times. The gene calls are TRBV25-1 and TRBJ2-1; 9 positions match TRBD1. V lost 3 bases, J lost 6 bases, and 12 bases stayed unmatched. The CDR3 extends over 17 amino acids. Germline V CDR1 and CDR2: MGHDK, SYGVNS. CDR3 region: CASSDITGGEFSNEQFF. CDR3 sequence (DNA): TGTGCCAGCAGTGACATTACAGGGGGCGAGTTTTCCAATGAGCAGTTCTTC.

This clone was detected ten times or more. DNA for the CDR3: TGTGCCAGCAGCTTAGGAGCCGGGGAGCTGTTTTTT. Protein: CASSLGAGELFF. This chain joins TRBV7-3 and TRBJ2-2; D gene ambiguous. V dropped 2 bases and J dropped 6 bases, with 4 bases sitting between them. The CDR3 is 12 residues long. Germline V CDR1 and CDR2: SGHTA, FQGTGA.

This clone has only a few counts. The junction differs from germline at one of its ends, possibly a read error. Other DNA sequences in this specimen translate into the identical CDR3. The gene calls are TRBV9 and TRBJ2-3; 9 nucleotides line up with TRBD2. CDR1 and CDR2 from the germline V gene are SGDLS and YYNGEE. The length of the CDR3 is 16 residues. The CDR3 nucleotides are TGTGCTAGCAGCGTAGCTGGCGGGAGGGCCACAGATACGCAGTATTTT. Its translation is CASSVAGGRATDTQYF.

This clone was found many times. The chain carries TRBV5-8 and TRBJ2-5, with unresolved D. The ends were cut back, 0 bases at V and 7 bases at J, with 13 bases in the middle. Germline CDR1 is SGHTS and CDR2 is YDEGEE. The CDR3 sequence is 14 residues long. This CDR3 is CASSLGRVVVTQYF. The CDR3 DNA follows: TGTGCCAGCAGCTTGGGCCGCGTAGTTGTGACCCAGTACTTC.

This clone occurred many times. The chain is built from TRBV21-1 and TRBJ1-5; the tabulated D call, TRBD1, remains unverified against the DNA. TRBV21-1 represents a pseudogene. This CDR3 contains 19 residues. This CDR3 is CASSKIRGRSTVSNQPQHF. The CDR3 DNA is TGTGCCAGCAGCAAAATCAGGGGCAGGTCGACCGTCAGCAATCAGCCCCAGCATTTT.

This clone was detected ten times or more. V gene TRBV5-5 combines with J gene TRBJ2-3, with 10 nucleotides matching TRBD2. J was trimmed by 2 bases and V by 5 bases; bases with no gene match: 14. CDR1 SGHKS and CDR2 YYEKEE come from the germline V gene (reference sequence). This CDR3 contains 18 residues. The DNA of the CDR3 is TGTGCCAGCAGATACCAATCCGGGACTAGCGCCTACACAGATACGCAGTATTTT. Translation gives CASRYQSGTSAYTDTQYF. Variable domain in full (rest from reference TRBV5-5 and TRBJ2-3): DAGVTQSPTHLIKTRGQQVTLRCSPISGHKSVSWYQQVLGQGPQFIFQYYEKEERGRGNFPDRFSARQFPNYSSELNVNALLLGDSALYLCASRYQSGTSAYTDTQYFGPGTRLTVL.

Remarks on this clone: Germline and junction disagree at one end, which may indicate a read error. This chain connects TRBV4-1 to TRBJ2-3; 8 bases agree with TRBD1. CDR3 length equals 16 residues. Per germline, CDR1 MGHRA and CDR2 YSYEKL. CDR3 loop: CASSQDRTGILDAQYF. CDR3 nucleotides: TGCGCCAGCAGCCAAGATAGGACAGGGATACTAGATGCGCAGTATTTT.

This clone was counted at least ten times. The genes are TRBV19 and TRBJ2-6, with TRBD1 matching over 11 bases. The CDR3 runs to 16 residues. CDR1 is LNHDA and CDR2 is SQIVND in the germline V gene (reference sequence). The V gene end was trimmed by 5 bases and the J gene end by 0 bases; junction bases not matched to a gene: 0. As DNA, the CDR3 is TGTGCCAGTAGTGGGACAGGGGGCTCTGGGGCCAACGTCCTGACTTTC. Translated: CASSGTGGSGANVLTF.

This clone was picked up a small number of times. This chain joins TRBV30 and TRBJ1-6; TRBD1 is a possible D gene (6 bases). The CDR3 sequence is 14 residues long. The V gene's germline CDR1 is GTSNPN and CDR2 SVGIG (reference sequence). Trimming took off 7 bases at V and 10 bases at J, with 20 bases between the two ends. The CDR3 is CASLDSQSWSPLHF. CDR3 nucleotides: TGTGCCTCGTTGGACAGTCAATCATGGTCACCCCTCCACTTT.

This clone was recorded at least ten times. The chain carries TRBV20-1 and TRBJ2-2; D is unclear. V lost 3 bases and J lost 6, with 5 bases in between. CDR1 is DFQATT, CDR2 SNEGSKA, per germline (reference sequence). This CDR3 region has 11 residues. The CDR3 DNA sequence: TGCAGTGCTAGCCCGGCCGGGGAGCTGTTTTTT. Translation gives CSASPAGELFF.

This clone appeared many times. This chain joins TRBV11-2 and TRBJ2-7, with TRBD2 matching over 9 bases. CDR1 and CDR2 (germline): SGHAT, FQNNGV. J was trimmed by 7 bases and V by 5 bases; bases with no gene match: 12. This CDR3 is built from 15 residues. CDR3 sequence: CASSTDRVREGEQYF. CDR3 DNA sequence: TGTGCCAGCAGCACCGACAGGGTGCGGGAGGGGGAGCAGTACTTC.

This clone was picked up many times. The V call is TRBV2, the J call TRBJ2-7; 7 nucleotides match TRBD2. The CDR3 is made up of 15 amino acids. Germline V CDR1 and CDR2: SNHLY, FYNNEI. V was clipped by 8 bases and J by 6 bases; unmatched bases: 16. The CDR3 DNA reads TGTGCCAGCGGAGGAGCGGGGAGGCCCTCCGGCGAGCAGTACTTC. This codes for CASGGAGRPSGEQYF.

This clone was recorded many times. The J gene is TRBJ1-1, the V gene TRBV5-1; 10 bases are a match to TRBD1. Germline CDR1 and CDR2: SGHRS and YFSETQ. V lost 3 bases to trimming and J lost 1 base; unmatched junction nucleotides: 6. CDR3 length equals 16 residues. The DNA for the CDR3 is TGCGCCAGCAGCTCGGTCCGGGACAGGGGGAACACTGAAGCTTTCTTT. It specifies CASSSVRDRGNTEAFF.

This clone showed up many times. The chain has TRBV27 and TRBJ1-6, with 8 nucleotides matching TRBD1. V was pared by 6 bases and J by 9 bases, with 7 bases of the junction left unmatched. The CDR3 runs 14 residues. CDR1 is MNHEY, CDR2 SMNVEV, per germline (reference sequence). For the CDR3, the DNA is TGTGCCAGCAGCCCAGGGGGCTCGGGTTCACCCCTCCACTTT. Protein product: CASSPGGSGSPLHF.

This clone occurred many times. The chain is built from TRBV29-1 and TRBJ1-2, with 11 bases fitting TRBD1. CDR1 SQVTM and CDR2 ANQGSEA come from the germline V gene. Trimming cost V 4 bases and J 8 bases; bases outside gene matches: 6. The CDR3 has 13 residues. In nucleotides, the CDR3 is TGCAGCGTTGGGACAGGGGGCGCGTGGGGCTACACCTTC. This encodes CSVGTGGAWGYTF.

The sample holds many counts of this clone. V gene TRBV7-9 combines with J gene TRBJ1-1, with no clear D. Germline V gives CDR1 SEHNR, CDR2 FQNEAQ (reference sequence). V gave up 1 base and J gave up 1 base, with 4 bases separating them. CDR3 length equals 13 residues. The CDR3 here is CASSLDRNTEAFF. CDR3 in DNA: TGTGCCAGCAGCTTAGATCGGAACACTGAAGCTTTCTTT.

This clone was seen repeatedly, ten times or more. V is TRBV19 and J is TRBJ2-1; 8 nucleotides match TRBD1. CDR3 length: 16 amino acids. J lost 4 bases, V lost 4 bases, and 9 bases had no gene match. CDR1 is LNHDA and CDR2 is SQIVND in the germline V gene (reference sequence). CDR3 loop: CASSTQGTGVYNEQFF. CDR3 coding DNA: TGTGCCAGTAGTACGCAAGGGACAGGCGTTTACAATGAGCAGTTCTTC.

This clone has ten or more counts. The V call is TRBV7-9, the J call TRBJ1-1; a possible D gene is TRBD1 (5 bases). Germline assignment: CDR1 SEHNR and CDR2 FQNEAQ (reference sequence). The CDR3 has 14 amino acids. V was shortened by 3 bases and J by 5 bases, with 13 bases between the two germline ends. The CDR3, as DNA: TGTGCCAGCAGCTTCCCTCCGGGGGGTACTGAAGCTTTCTTT. This encodes CASSFPPGGTEAFF.

This clone was observed at least ten times. The chain uses TRBV7-3 and TRBJ2-2, with 7 nucleotides matching TRBD1. V lost 5 bases and J lost 0; bases outside the gene matches: 0. In germline, CDR1 is SGHTA, CDR2 FQGTGA. The CDR3 has 14 residues. CDR3 in amino acids: CASSTGANTGELFF. The DNA of the CDR3 is TGTGCCAGCAGCACAGGGGCGAACACCGGGGAGCTGTTTTTT.

Judged by abundance, this clone is medium-sized. The CDR3 DNA is TGTGCCAGCAGCTTGGGGGCCAGGTCCACTGAAGCTTTCTTT. It codes for CASSLGARSTEAFF. The chain couples TRBV5-6 to TRBJ1-1; D is uncertain. The V gene lost 0 bases and the J gene lost 4 bases, with 10 bases spanning the gap. The CDR3 runs to 14 residues. Germline V gene lookup returns CDR1 SGHDT and CDR2 YYEEEE.